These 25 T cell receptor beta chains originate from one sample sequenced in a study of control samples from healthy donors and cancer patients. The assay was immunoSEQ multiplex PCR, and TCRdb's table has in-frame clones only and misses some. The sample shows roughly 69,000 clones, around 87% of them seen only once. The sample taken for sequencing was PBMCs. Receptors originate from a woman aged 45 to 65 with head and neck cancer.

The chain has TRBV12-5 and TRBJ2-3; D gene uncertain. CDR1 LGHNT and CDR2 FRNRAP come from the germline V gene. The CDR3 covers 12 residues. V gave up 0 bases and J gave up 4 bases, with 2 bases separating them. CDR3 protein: CASGLVPDTQYF. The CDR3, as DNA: TGTGCTAGTGGTTTGGTACCAGATACGCAGTATTTT.

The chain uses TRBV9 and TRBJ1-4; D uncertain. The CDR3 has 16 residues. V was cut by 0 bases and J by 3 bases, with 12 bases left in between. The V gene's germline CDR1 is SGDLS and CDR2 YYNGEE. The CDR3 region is CASSVGNGQPNEKLFF. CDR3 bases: TGTGCCAGCAGCGTAGGCAACGGTCAACCTAATGAAAAACTGTTTTTT.

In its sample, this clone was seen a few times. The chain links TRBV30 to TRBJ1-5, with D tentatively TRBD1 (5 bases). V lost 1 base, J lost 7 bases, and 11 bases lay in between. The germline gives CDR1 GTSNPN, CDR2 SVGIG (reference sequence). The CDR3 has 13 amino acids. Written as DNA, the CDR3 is TGTGCCTGGAGTGGTGGGGGACGGCAGCCCCAGCATTTT. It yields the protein CAWSGGGRQPQHF.

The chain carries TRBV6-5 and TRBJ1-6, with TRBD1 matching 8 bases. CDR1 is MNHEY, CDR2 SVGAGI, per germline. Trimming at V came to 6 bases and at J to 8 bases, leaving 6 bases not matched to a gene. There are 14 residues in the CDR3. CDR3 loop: CASRGQVQDSPLHF. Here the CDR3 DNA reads TGTGCCAGCAGGGGACAGGTACAAGATTCACCCCTCCACTTT.

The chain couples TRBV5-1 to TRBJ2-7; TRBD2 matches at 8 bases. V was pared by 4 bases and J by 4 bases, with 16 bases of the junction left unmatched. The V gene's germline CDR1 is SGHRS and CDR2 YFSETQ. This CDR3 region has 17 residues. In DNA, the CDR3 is TGCGCCAGCAGCCTCCGGGGGGGACCACTTATCCCGTACGAGCAGTACTTC. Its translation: CASSLRGGPLIPYEQYF.

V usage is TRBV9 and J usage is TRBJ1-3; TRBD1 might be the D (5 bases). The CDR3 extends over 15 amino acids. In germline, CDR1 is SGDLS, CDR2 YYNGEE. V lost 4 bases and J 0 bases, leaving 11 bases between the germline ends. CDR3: CASSPGDGSGNTIYF. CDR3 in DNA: TGTGCCAGCAGCCCCGGGGACGGCTCTGGAAACACCATATATTTT.

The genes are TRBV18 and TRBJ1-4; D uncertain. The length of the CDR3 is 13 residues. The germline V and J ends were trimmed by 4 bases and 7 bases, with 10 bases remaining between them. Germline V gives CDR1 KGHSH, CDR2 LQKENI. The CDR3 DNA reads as TGTGCCAGCTCACTGAAGGGTCGTGAAAAACTGTTTTTT. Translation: CASSLKGREKLFF.

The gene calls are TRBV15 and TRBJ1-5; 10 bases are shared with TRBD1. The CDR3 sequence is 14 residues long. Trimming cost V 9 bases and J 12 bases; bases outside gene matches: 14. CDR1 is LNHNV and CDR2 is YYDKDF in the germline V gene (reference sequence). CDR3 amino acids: CATGAGTGALSQHF. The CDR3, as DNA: TGTGCCACTGGCGCCGGGACAGGGGCCTTAAGCCAGCATTTT.

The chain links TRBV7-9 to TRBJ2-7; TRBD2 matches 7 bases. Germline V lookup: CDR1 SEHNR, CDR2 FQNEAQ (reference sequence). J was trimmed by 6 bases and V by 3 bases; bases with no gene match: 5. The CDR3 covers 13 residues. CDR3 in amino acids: CASSFTGEGEQYF. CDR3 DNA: TGTGCCAGCAGCTTCACTGGGGAGGGCGAGCAGTACTTC. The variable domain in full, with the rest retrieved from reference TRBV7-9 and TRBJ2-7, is DTGVSQNPRHKITKRGQNVTFRCDPISEHNRLYWYRQTLGQGPEFLTYFQNEAQLEKSRLLSDRFSAERPKGSFSTLEIQRTEQGDSAMYLCASSFTGEGEQYFGPGTRLTVT.

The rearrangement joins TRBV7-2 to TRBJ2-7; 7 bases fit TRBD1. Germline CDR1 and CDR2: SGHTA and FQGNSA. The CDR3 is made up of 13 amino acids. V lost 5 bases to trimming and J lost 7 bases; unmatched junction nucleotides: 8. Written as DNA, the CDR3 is TGTGCCAGCAGCCCTCAGACAGGGCGGGAGCAGTACTTC. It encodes CASSPQTGREQYF.

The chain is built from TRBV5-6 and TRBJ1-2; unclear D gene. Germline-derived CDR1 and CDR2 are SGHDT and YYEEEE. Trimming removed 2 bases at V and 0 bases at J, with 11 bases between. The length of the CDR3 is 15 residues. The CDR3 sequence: CASSLVSGTNYGYTF. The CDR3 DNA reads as TGTGCCAGCAGCTTAGTGTCTGGGACTAACTATGGCTACACCTTC.

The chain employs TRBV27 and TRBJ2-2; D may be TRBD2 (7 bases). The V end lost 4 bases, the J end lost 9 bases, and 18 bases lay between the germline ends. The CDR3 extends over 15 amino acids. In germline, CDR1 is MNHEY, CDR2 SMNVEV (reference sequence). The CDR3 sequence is CASSSPARGGRELFF. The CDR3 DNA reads TGTGCCAGCAGTTCCCCCGCTAGGGGGGGCAGGGAGCTGTTTTTT.

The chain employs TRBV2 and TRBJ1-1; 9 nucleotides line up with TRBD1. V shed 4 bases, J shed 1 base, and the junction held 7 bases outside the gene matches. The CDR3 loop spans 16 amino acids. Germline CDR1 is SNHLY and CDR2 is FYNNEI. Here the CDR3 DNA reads TGTGCCAGCAGTGTGGTCCCGGGACAGGGGAACACTGAAGCTTTCTTT. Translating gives CASSVVPGQGNTEAFF.

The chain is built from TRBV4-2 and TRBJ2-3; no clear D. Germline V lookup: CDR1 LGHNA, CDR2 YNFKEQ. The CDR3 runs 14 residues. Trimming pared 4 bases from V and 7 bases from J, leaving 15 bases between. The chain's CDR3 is CASSPVGPKNTQYF. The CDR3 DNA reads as TGTGCCAGCAGCCCCGTCGGTCCCAAAAATACGCAGTATTTT.

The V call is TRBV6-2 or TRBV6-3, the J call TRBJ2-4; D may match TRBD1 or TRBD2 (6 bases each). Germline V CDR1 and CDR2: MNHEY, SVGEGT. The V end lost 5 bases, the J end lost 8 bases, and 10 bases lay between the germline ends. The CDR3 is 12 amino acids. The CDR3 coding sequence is TGTGCCAGCAGTAGGGGGGCGGACATTCAGTACTTC. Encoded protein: CASSRGADIQYF.

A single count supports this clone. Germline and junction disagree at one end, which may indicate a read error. CDR3 loop: CARSRPTGVGSYEQYF. CDR3 nucleotide sequence: TGCGCCCGCAGCCGGCCGACAGGGGTTGGATCCTACGAGCAGTACTTC. This chain joins TRBV4-1 and TRBJ2-7, with 8 nucleotides matching TRBD1. This CDR3 spans 16 amino acids. Germline-derived CDR1 and CDR2 are MGHRA and YSYEKL.

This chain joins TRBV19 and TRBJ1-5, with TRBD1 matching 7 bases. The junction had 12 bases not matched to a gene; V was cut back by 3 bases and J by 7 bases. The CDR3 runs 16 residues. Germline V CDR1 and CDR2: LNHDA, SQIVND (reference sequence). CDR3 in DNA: TGTGCCAGTAGTATGACAGGGACGAGGGTCAAGCAGCCCCAGCATTTT. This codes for CASSMTGTRVKQPQHF.

CDR3 nucleotides: TGTGCCAGCAGCTTTAGGGGGCTTGGGGCCACTGAAGCTTTCTTT. It yields the protein CASSFRGLGATEAFF. The chain uses TRBV11-2 and TRBJ1-1, with 7 bases identical to TRBD1. Germline V gives CDR1 SGHAT, CDR2 FQNNGV. This CDR3 is 15 amino acids long. Losses at the gene ends were 3 bases for V and 4 bases for J; bases not matched to a gene: 8.

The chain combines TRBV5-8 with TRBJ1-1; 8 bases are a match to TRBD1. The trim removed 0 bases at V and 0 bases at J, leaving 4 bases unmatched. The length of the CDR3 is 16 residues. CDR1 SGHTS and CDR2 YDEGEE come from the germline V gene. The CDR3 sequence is CASSLAGTGMNTEAFF. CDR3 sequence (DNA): TGTGCCAGCAGCTTGGCTGGGACAGGTATGAACACTGAAGCTTTCTTT.

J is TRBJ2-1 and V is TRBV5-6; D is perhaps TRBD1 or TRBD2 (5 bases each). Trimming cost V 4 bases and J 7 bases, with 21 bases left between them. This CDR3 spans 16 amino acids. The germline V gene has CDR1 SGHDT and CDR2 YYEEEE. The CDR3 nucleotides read TGTGCCAGCAGCGGAATGGGGACCCCGCGTTTAAATGAGCAGTTCTTC. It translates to CASSGMGTPRLNEQFF.

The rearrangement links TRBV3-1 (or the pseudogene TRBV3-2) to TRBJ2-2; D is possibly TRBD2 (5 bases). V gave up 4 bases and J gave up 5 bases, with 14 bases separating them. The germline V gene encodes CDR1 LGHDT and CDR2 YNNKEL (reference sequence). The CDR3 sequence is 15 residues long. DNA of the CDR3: TGTGCCAGCAGCCCCCCGGGGTCGACTACCGGGGAGCTGTTTTTT. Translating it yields CASSPPGSTTGELFF.

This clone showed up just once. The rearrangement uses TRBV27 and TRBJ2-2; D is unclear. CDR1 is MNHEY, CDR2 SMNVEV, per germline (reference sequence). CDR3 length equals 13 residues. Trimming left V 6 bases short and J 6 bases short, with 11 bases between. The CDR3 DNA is TGTGCCAGCAGGGGGTCCGGGTCCGGGGAGCTGTTTTTT. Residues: CASRGSGSGELFF.

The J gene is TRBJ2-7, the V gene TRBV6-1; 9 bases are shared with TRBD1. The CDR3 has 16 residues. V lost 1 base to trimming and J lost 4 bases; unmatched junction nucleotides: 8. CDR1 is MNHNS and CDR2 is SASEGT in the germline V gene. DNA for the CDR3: TGTGCCAGCAGTGAAGGGGGGACAGGGACTTGGTACGAGCAGTACTTC. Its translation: CASSEGGTGTWYEQYF.

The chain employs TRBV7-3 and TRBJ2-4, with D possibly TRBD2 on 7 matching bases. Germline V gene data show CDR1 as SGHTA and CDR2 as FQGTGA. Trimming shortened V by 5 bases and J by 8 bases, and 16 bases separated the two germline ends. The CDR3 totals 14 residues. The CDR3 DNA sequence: TGTGCCAGCAGCCCCGGGGGGCGCGAAGACATTCAGTACTTC. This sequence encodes CASSPGGREDIQYF.

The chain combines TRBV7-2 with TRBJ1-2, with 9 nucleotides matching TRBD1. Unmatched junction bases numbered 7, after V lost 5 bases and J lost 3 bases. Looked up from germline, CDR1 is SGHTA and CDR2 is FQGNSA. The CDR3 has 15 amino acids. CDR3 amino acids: CASSNGQGRDYGYTF. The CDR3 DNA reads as TGTGCCAGCAGCAACGGACAGGGGCGGGACTATGGCTACACCTTC.